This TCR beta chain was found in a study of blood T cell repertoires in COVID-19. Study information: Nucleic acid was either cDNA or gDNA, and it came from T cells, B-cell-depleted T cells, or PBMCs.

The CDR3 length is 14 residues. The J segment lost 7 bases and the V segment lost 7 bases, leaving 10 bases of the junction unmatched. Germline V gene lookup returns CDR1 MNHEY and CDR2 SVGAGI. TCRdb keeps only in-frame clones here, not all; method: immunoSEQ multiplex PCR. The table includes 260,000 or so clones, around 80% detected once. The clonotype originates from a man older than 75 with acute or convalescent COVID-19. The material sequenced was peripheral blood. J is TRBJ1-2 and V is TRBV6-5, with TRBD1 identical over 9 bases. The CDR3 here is CASKPGQGLGGYTF. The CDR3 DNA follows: TGTGCCAGCAAACCGGGACAGGGACTCGGTGGCTACACCTTC.